These T cell receptor beta chains were read from a single sample in a study of T cell responses to AZD1222 COVID-19 vaccine. Clones were read by immunoSEQ multiplex PCR, and TCRdb kept only the in-frame ones, dropping some. The sample records around 99,000 clones, roughly 87% being singletons. The source material was peripheral blood, sampled on day 0 of AZD1222 vaccination. The source of these receptors is an adult in good health. CDR3s include the opening cysteine and the closing phenylalanine or tryptophan. A D gene is named only where the DNA matches it firmly. Only part of the rows carry a size: once, few, many, or a class if the clone is expanded.

v_gene	d_gene	abundance	j_gene	CDR3nt	CDR3aa
TRBV9	.	.	TRBJ1-4	TGTGCCAGCAGCGTAGGGGGGGCGCTGGATGAAAAACTGTTTTTT	CASSVGGALDEKLFF
TRBV5-1	TRBD1	.	TRBJ2-7	TGCGCCAGCAGCTTGGACAGGGGTTCCTACGAGCAGTACTTC	CASSLDRGSYEQYF
TRBV7-8	.	.	TRBJ1-2	TGTGCCAGCAGCTTAGGGCCTCCGAGAAACTATGGCTACACCTTC	CASSLGPPRNYGYTF
TRBV6-5	TRBD1	.	TRBJ1-1	TGTGCCAGCAGCCCGGGACAGGACATAAGACGAGCTTTCTTT	CASSPGQDIRRAFF
TRBV13	.	once	TRBJ1-3	TGTGCCAGCAGCTTAGGAGGGAACACCATATATTTT	CASSLGGNTIYF
TRBV6-2/TRBV6-3	.	.	TRBJ2-2	TGTGCCAGCAGTTACTCACGTAGGGGGAGGTTTACCGGGGAGCTGTTTTTT	CASSYSRRGRFTGELFF
TRBV11-2	.	.	TRBJ2-1	TGTGCCAGCAGCTTAGCACCAGGGTCCCCACTGAATGAGCAGTTCTTC	CASSLAPGSPLNEQFF
TRBV5-5	.	.	TRBJ1-2	TGTGCCAGCAGCTCCGGACCGGGCAGTAACTATGGCTACACCTTC	CASSSGPGSNYGYTF
TRBV4-2	.	.	TRBJ1-1	TGTGCCAGCAGCCAAGAGGACACGGGGAGTGAAGCTTTCTTT	CASSQEDTGSEAFF
TRBV4-3	.	.	TRBJ1-2	TGCGCCAGCAGCCAAGGAGAGGCCTATAACTATGGCTACACCTTC	CASSQGEAYNYGYTF
TRBV7-9	TRBD2	once	TRBJ2-5	TGTGCCAGCGTGGAGCGGGGGGGCCAGGAGACCCAGTACTTC	CASVERGGQETQYF
TRBV6-1	.	.	TRBJ1-2	TGTGCCAGCAGTGAAGTATCCCCTTACGGTGGCTACACCTTC	CASSEVSPYGGYTF
TRBV11-2	.	.	TRBJ2-7	TGTGCCAGCAGCTTAGACGAGCAGTACTTC	CASSLDEQYF
TRBV7-9	.	.	TRBJ2-1	TGTGCCAGCAGCTTGGCGTTGGAAGCCATCTATGAGCAGTTCTTC	CASSLALEAIYEQFF
TRBV19	.	.	TRBJ2-5	TGTGCCAGTAGCGGGAGCGGACGAGAGACCCAGTACTTC	CASSGSGRETQYF
TRBV5-6	.	.	TRBJ1-2	TGTGCCAGCAGCTTGGAGGCTGATAACCTCTATGGCTACACCTTC	CASSLEADNLYGYTF
TRBV27	.	.	TRBJ1-1	TGTGCCAGCAGTTCCCGACACGATGAAGCTTTCTTT	CASSSRHDEAFF
TRBV30	.	once	TRBJ2-5	TGTGCCTGGAGTGTCGTCCTGGAGACCCAGTACTTC	CAWSVVLETQYF
TRBV24-1	TRBD1	.	TRBJ1-4	TGTGCCACCAGTGGGGACAGGTCTAATGAAAAACTGTTTTTT	CATSGDRSNEKLFF
TRBV27	.	.	TRBJ2-7	TGTGCCAGCAGTTGGGGGGTTTCCTACGAGCAGTACTTC	CASSWGVSYEQYF
TRBV5-4	.	.	TRBJ1-1	TGTGCCAGCAGCTTGGGTCAGAAGAACACTGAAGCTTTCTTT	CASSLGQKNTEAFF
TRBV7-2	.	few	TRBJ1-2	TGTGCCAGCAGCCCCGGGGATCGCTCCCGGGTAAATGGCTACACCTTC	CASSPGDRSRVNGYTF
TRBV5-6	.	.	TRBJ1-5	TGTGCCAGCAGCAAAACCCCCCGGGGCAATCAGCCCCAGCATTTT	CASSKTPRGNQPQHF
TRBV19	TRBD1	.	TRBJ2-2	TGTGCCAGTAGGGGACAGGCGAACACCGGGGAGCTGTTTTTT	CASRGQANTGELFF